This TCR beta chain was sequenced in a study of CD8 T cells in ankylosing spondylitis (dated by TCRdb to about 2017). At the level of the whole study: T cell receptor beta repertoires were profiled in healthy donors and ankylosing spondylitis patients so that disease-linked TCR variants could be found. The full study cohort was made up of about 24 ankylosing spondylitis patients and some 100 healthy donors. Peripheral blood samples were taken, and synovial fluid was additionally collected from ankylosing spondylitis patients. Broader findings and caveats from the paper: Some motif variants had previously been reported in the synovial fluid and blood of reactive arthritis patients, which suggests shared mechanisms of disease initiation. The disease-linked clones had a CD8+ phenotype and were found at relatively low frequencies in peripheral blood. Blood from ankylosing spondylitis patients appeared to be characterized by a TCR beta motif composed of eight highly homologous amino acid variants. The disease-linked clones were reported to be significantly enriched in matched synovial fluid samples from ankylosing spondylitis patients.

This clonotype has a count of ten or more. The specificity of this receptor is unknown. No much larger clone is present one base from it, and per-base qualities are unavailable. The sequencer listed for this sample is Illumina HiSeq 2500. Quantitative 5'-RACE with molecular barcodes was the method used to prepare the TCR beta libraries. As for how the authors treated the data: Disease-linked TCR variants were identified with a new computational method built on a probabilistic model of VDJ rearrangement. TCRdb reprocessing: public reads trimmed at Q25 with fastp, clones called with MiXCR, in-frame beta chains kept. Records with the same CDR3 protein are collapsed into one entry carrying the most frequent genes and DNA. The V and J calls and clone size are TCRdb's, not the authors'. The sample records 700,000 to 1,000,000 distinct CDR3 sequences, about 11% of which are singletons. The top ten clones comprise roughly 0.51% of the sample.

The CDR3 has 13 amino acids, counting the end cysteine and phenylalanine. Of the read, only the CDR3 DNA is kept; its 39 bases are in frame from base 1. The germline V gene provides CDR1 ENHRY and CDR2 SYGVKD. The germline V end is reduced by 4 bases and the J end by 2 bases; junction bases left unmatched: 1. What was sequenced was blood, either unsorted or a sorted T cell fraction (not recorded which). This clonotype originated in a male donor with ankylosing spondylitis. The V and J segments used are TRBV10-3 and TRBJ2-7; the junction holds 8 bases that match TRBD1. DNA sequence: TGTGCCATCAGTGCGGACAGGGCCTACGAGCAGTACTTC. This yields the protein CAISADRAYEQYF.